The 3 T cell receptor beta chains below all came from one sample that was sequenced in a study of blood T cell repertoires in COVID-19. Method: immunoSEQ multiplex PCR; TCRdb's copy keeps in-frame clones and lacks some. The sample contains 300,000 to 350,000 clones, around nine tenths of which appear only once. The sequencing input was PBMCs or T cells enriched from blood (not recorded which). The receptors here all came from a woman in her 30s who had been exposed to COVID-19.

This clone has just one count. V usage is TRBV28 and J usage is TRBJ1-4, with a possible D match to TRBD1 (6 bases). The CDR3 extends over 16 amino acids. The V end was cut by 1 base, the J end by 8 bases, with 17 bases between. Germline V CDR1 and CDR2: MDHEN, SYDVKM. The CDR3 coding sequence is TGTGCCAGCAGTTTATCGTTGGGGGCGAGGAGGGAAAAACTGTTTTTT. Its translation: CASSLSLGARREKLFF.

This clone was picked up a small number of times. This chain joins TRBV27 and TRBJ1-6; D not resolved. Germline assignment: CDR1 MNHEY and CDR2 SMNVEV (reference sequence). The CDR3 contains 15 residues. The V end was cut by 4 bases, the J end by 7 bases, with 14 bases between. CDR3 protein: CASSSRPDGNSPLHF. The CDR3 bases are TGTGCCAGCAGTTCGAGGCCAGACGGGAATTCACCCCTCCACTTT.

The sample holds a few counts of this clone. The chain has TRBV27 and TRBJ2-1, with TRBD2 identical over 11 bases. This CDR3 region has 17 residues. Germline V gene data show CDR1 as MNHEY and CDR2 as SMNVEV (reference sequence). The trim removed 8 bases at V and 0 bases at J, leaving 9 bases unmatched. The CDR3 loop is CASDLGLAGFSYNEQFF. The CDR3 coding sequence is TGTGCCAGCGATCTTGGACTAGCGGGCTTCTCCTACAATGAGCAGTTCTTC.